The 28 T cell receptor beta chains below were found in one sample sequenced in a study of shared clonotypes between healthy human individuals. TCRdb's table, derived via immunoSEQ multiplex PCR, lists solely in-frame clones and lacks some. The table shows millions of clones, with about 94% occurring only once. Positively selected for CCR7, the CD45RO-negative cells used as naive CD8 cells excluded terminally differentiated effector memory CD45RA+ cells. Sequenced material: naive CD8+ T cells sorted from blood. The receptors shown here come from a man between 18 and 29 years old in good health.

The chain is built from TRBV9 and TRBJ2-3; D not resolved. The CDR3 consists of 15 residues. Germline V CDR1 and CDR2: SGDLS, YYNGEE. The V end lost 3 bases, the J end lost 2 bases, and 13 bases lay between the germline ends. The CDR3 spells CASSASGRSTDTQYF. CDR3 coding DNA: TGTGCCAGCAGCGCCTCGGGCAGGTCCACAGATACGCAGTATTTT.

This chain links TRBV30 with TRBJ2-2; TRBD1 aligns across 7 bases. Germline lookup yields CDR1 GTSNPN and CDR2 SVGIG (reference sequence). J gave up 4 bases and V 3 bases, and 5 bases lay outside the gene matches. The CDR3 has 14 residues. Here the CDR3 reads CAWSRTGFTGELFF. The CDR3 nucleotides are TGTGCCTGGAGCCGGACAGGCTTCACCGGGGAGCTGTTTTTT.

The CDR3 DNA sequence: TGTGCCAGCAGCCAAGATGACGGGGAGGGTGCCTACGAGCAGTACTTC. Residues: CASSQDDGEGAYEQYF. The chain joins TRBV4-2 to TRBJ2-7; the match to TRBD2 covers 7 bases. The CDR3 runs 16 residues. Germline V CDR1 and CDR2: LGHNA, YNFKEQ. Germline trimming cut 0 bases from V and 2 bases from J; bases unmatched to any gene: 7.

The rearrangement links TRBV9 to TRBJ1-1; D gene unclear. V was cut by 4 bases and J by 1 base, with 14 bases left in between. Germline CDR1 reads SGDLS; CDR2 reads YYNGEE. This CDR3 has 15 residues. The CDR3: CASSLSKSRNTEAFF. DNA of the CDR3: TGTGCCAGCAGCCTATCTAAGTCCAGGAACACTGAAGCTTTCTTT.

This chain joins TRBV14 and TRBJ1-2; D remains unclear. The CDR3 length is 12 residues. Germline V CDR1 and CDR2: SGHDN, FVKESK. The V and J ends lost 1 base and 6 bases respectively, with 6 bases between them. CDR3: CASSQVRDGYTF. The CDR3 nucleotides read TGTGCCAGCAGCCAAGTTAGGGATGGCTACACCTTC.

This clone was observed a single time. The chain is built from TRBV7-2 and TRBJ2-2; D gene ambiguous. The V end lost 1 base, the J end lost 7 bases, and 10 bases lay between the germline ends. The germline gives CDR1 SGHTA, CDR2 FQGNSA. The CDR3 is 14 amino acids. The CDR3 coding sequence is TGTGCCAGCAGCTTAGTATCTGGGCACGGGGAGCTGTTTTTT. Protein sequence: CASSLVSGHGELFF.

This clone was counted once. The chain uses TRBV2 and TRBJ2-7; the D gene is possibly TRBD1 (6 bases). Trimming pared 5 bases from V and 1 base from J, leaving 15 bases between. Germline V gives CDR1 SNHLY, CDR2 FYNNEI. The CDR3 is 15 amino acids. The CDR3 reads CASSFDGTKSYEQYF. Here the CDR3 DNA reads TGTGCCAGCAGTTTTGATGGGACAAAGTCCTACGAGCAGTACTTC.

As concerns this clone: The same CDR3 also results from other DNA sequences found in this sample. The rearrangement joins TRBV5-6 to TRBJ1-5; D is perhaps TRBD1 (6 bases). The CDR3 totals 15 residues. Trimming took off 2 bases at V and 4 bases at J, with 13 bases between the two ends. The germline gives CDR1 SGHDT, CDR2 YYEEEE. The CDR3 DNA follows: TGTGCCAGCAGCTTAGGGGGGTTAGGGAATCAGCCCCAGCATTTT. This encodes CASSLGGLGNQPQHF.

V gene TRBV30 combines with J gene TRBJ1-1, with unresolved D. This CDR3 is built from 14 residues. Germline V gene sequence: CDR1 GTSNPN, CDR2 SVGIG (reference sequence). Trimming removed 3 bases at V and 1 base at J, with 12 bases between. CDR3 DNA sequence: TGTGCCTGGAGCCACCTCAGAGGGAACACTGAAGCTTTCTTT. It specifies CAWSHLRGNTEAFF.

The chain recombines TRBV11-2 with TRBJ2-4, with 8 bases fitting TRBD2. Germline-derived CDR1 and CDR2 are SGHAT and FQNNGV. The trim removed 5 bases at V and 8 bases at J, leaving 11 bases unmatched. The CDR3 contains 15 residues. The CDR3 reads CASSPGPGREDIQYF. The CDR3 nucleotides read TGTGCCAGCAGCCCGGGTCCCGGGCGGGAGGACATTCAGTACTTC.

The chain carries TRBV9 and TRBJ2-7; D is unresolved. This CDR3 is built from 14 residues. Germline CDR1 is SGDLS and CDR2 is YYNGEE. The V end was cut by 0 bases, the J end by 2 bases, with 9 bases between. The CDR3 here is CASSVAQNTYEQYF. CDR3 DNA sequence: TGTGCCAGCAGCGTAGCCCAGAACACCTACGAGCAGTACTTC.

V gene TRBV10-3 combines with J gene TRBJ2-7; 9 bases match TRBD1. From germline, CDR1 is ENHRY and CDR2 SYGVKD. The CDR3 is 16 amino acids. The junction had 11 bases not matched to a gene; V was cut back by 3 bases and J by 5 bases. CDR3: CAISDPQGQGQDEQYF. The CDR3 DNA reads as TGTGCCATCAGTGACCCACAGGGACAGGGCCAGGACGAGCAGTACTTC.

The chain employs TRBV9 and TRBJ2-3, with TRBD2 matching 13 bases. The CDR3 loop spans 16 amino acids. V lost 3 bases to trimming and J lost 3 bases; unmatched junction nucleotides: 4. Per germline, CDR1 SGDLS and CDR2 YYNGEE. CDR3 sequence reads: CASSAGLAGVTDTQYF. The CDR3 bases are TGTGCCAGCAGCGCCGGACTAGCGGGAGTGACAGATACGCAGTATTTT. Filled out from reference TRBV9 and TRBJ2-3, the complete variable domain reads DSGVTQTPKHLITATGQRVTLRCSPRSGDLSVYWYQQSLDQGLQFLIQYYNGEERAKGNILERFSAQQFPDLHSELNLSSLELGDSALYFCASSAGLAGVTDTQYFGPGTRLTVL.

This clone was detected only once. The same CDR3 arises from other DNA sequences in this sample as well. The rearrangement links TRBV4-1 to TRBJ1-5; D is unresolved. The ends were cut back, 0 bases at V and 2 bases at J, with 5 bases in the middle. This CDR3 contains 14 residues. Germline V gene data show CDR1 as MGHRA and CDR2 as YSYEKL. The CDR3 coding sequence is TGCGCCAGCAGCCAAGATTGGGGCAATCAGCCCCAGCATTTT. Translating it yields CASSQDWGNQPQHF.

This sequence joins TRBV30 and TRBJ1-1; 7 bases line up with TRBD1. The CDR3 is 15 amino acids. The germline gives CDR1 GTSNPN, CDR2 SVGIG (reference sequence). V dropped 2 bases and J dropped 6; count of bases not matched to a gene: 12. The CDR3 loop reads CAWSSALTGESEAFF. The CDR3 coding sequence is TGTGCCTGGAGTTCGGCCCTTACAGGGGAATCTGAAGCTTTCTTT. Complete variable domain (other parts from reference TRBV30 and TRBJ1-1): SQTIHQWPATLVQPVGSPLSLECTVEGTSNPNLYWYRQAAGRGLQLLFYSVGIGQISSEVPQNLSASRPQDRQFILSSKKLLLSDSGFYLCAWSSALTGESEAFFGQGTRLTVV.

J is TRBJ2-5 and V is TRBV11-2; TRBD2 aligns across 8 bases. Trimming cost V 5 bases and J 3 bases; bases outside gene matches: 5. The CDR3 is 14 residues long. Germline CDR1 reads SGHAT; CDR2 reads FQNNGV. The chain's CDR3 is CASSDGSGEETQYF. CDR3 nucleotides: TGTGCCAGCAGCGACGGTAGCGGGGAAGAGACCCAGTACTTC.

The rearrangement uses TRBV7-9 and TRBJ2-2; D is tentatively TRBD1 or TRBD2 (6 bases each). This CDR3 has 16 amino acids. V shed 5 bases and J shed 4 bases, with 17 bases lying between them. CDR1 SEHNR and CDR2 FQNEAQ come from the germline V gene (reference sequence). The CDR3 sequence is CASSLGGGSVTGELFF. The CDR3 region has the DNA TGTGCCAGCAGCCTCGGAGGGGGTAGTGTCACCGGGGAGCTGTTTTTT.

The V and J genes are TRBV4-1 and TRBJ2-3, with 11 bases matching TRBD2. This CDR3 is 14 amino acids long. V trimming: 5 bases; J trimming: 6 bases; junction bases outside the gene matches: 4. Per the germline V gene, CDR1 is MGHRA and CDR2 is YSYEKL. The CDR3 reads CASSSSGGRDTQYF. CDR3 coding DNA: TGCGCCAGCAGCTCTAGCGGGGGGAGGGATACGCAGTATTTT.

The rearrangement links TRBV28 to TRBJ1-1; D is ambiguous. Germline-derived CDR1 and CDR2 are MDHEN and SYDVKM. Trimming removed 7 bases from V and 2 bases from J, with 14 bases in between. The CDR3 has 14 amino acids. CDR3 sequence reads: CASTEPAINTEAFF. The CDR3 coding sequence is TGTGCCAGCACCGAGCCGGCGATCAACACTGAAGCTTTCTTT.

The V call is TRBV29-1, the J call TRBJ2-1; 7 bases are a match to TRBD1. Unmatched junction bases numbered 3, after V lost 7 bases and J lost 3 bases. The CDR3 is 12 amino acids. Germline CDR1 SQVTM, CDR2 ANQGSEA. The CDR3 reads CSARDSYNEQFF. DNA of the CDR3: TGCAGCGCTCGGGACAGCTACAATGAGCAGTTCTTC.

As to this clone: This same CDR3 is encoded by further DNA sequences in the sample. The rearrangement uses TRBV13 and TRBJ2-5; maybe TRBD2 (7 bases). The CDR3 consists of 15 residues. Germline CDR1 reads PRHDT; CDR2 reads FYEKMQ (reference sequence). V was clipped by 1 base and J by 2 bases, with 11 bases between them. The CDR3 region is CASSLAGGHQETQYF. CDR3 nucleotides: TGTGCCAGCAGCTTAGCGGGGGGACATCAAGAGACCCAGTACTTC.

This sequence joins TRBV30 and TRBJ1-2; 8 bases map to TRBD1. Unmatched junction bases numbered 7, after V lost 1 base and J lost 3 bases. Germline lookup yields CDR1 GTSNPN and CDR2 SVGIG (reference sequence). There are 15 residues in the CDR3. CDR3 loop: CAWSDVGQGYYGYTF. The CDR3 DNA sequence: TGTGCCTGGAGTGACGTTGGACAGGGATACTATGGCTACACCTTC.

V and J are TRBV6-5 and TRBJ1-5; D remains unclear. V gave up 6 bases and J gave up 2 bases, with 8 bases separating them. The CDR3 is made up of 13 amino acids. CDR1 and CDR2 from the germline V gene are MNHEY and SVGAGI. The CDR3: CASSRGGNQPQHF. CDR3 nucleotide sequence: TGTGCCAGCAGCCGAGGAGGCAATCAGCCCCAGCATTTT.

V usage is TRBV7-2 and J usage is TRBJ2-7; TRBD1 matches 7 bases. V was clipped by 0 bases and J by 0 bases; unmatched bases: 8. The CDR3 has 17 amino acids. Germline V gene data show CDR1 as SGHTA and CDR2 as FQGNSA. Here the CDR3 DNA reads TGTGCCAGCAGCTTAGCAGGGACAGCCCTACCCTCCTACGAGCAGTACTTC. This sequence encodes CASSLAGTALPSYEQYF.

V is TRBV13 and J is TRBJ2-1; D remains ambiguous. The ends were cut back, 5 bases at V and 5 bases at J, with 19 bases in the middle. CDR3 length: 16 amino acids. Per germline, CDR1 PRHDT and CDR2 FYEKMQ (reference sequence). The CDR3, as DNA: TGTGCCAGCAGCATCCCCCGGGCGCCCGGCAACAATGAGCAGTTCTTC. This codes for CASSIPRAPGNNEQFF.

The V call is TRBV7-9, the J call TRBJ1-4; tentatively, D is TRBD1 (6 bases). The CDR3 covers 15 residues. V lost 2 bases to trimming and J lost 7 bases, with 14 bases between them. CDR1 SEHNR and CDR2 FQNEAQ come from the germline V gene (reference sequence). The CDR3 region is CASSLPTGYGEKLFF. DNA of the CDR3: TGTGCCAGCAGCTTACCCACAGGGTACGGTGAAAAACTGTTTTTT.

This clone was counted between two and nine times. The DNA for the CDR3 is TGCGCCAGCAGCTTGGGGGACGGGTACTCCTACGAGCAGTACTTC. It encodes CASSLGDGYSYEQYF. The chain couples TRBV5-1 to TRBJ2-7; possibly TRBD1 or TRBD2 for D (5 bases each). Germline CDR1 and CDR2: SGHRS and YFSETQ. The CDR3 runs 15 residues. The V gene lost 0 bases and the J gene lost 0 bases, with 10 bases spanning the gap.

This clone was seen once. CDR3 in DNA: TGCGCCAGCAGCCAAGAAACGACGATCCTGGGGACTGAAGCTTTCTTT. This gives the protein CASSQETTILGTEAFF. The chain recombines TRBV4-3 with TRBJ1-1; no clear D. Looked up from germline, CDR1 is LGHNA and CDR2 is YSLEER. This CDR3 region has 16 residues. The germline V and J ends were trimmed by 0 bases and 5 bases, with 16 bases remaining between them.